This entry lists 8 T cell receptor beta chains sequenced from one sample in a study of blood T cell repertoires in COVID-19. Generated by immunoSEQ multiplex PCR, the TCRdb table keeps only in-frame clones and is missing some. The profile covers 200,000 to 250,000 clones, with around nine tenths appearing a single time and 1.9% taken by the ten largest. The sequenced sample consisted of PBMCs or T cells enriched from blood (not recorded which). The receptor set was obtained from a woman aged 18-30 years who had recovered from COVID-19.

CDR3 protein: CASSLGSANEKLFF. The CDR3 coding sequence is TGTGCCAGCAGCTTGGGCAGTGCTAATGAAAAACTGTTTTTT. The chain links TRBV5-5 to TRBJ1-4; D is unclear. Trimming took off 0 bases at V and 3 bases at J, with 6 bases between the two ends. This CDR3 comprises 14 residues. Germline CDR1 is SGHKS and CDR2 is YYEKEE (reference sequence). The whole variable domain, remainder taken from reference TRBV5-5 and TRBJ1-4, is DAGVTQSPTHLIKTRGQQVTLRCSPISGHKSVSWYQQVLGQGPQFIFQYYEKEERGRGNFPDRFSARQFPNYSSELNVNALLLGDSALYLCASSLGSANEKLFFGSGTQLSVL.

The chain couples TRBV12-3 or TRBV12-4 to TRBJ1-1; D is possibly TRBD1 (5 bases). Between the trimmed V and J ends, which lost 5 bases and 1 base, there was a span of 8 bases. The CDR3 runs 13 residues. This CDR3 reads CASSKTGNTEAFF. The CDR3 DNA reads TGTGCCAGCAGTAAAACAGGGAACACTGAAGCTTTCTTT.

This sequence joins TRBV4-1 and TRBJ2-4; 13 positions agree with TRBD2. This CDR3 comprises 17 residues. The germline CDR1 and CDR2 sequences are MGHRA and YSYEKL. The J segment lost 3 bases and the V segment lost 3 bases, leaving 5 bases of the junction unmatched. CDR3 nucleotide sequence: TGCGCCAGCAGCCACCCAGGACTAGCGGGGGACAAAAACATTCAGTACTTC. This codes for CASSHPGLAGDKNIQYF.

V and J are TRBV13 and TRBJ1-1, with a tentative D call TRBD1 (5 bases). The CDR3 covers 13 residues. The germline V gene has CDR1 PRHDT and CDR2 FYEKMQ (reference sequence). The ends were cut back, 4 bases at V and 2 bases at J, with 8 bases in the middle. This CDR3 reads CASSSRENTEAFF. CDR3 bases: TGTGCCAGCAGCTCCAGGGAAAACACTGAAGCTTTCTTT.

The genes are TRBV6-6 and TRBJ1-4, with D possibly matching TRBD1 (6 bases). The ends were cut back, 7 bases at V and 4 bases at J, with 19 bases in the middle. CDR1 MNHNY and CDR2 SVGAGI come from the germline V gene (reference sequence). CDR3 length equals 16 residues. In DNA form, the CDR3 reads TGTGCCAGCAACTCTCTTGGACAGAACTATAATGAAAAACTGTTTTTT. Translated: CASNSLGQNYNEKLFF.

This rearrangement joins TRBV5-4 to TRBJ1-5; TRBD1 is a possible D gene (6 bases). The CDR3 loop spans 16 amino acids. The ends were cut back, 6 bases at V and 0 bases at J, with 16 bases in the middle. CDR1 and CDR2 (germline): SGHNT, YYREEE (reference sequence). The CDR3 nucleotides are TGTGCCAGCACCGAGGGGACACACTATAGCAATCAGCCCCAGCATTTT. Residues: CASTEGTHYSNQPQHF.

The chain recombines TRBV6-2 or TRBV6-3 with TRBJ2-5; 7 bases line up with TRBD1. This CDR3 has 16 residues. V was clipped by 3 bases and J by 5 bases; unmatched bases: 12. The germline CDR1 and CDR2 sequences are MNHEY and SVGEGT. The CDR3 region is CASSYSNTGARETQYF. The CDR3 nucleotides are TGTGCCAGCAGTTATTCGAATACAGGGGCGCGCGAGACCCAGTACTTC.

Only one count was recorded for this clone. The chain has TRBV24-1 and TRBJ2-5, with D possibly being TRBD2 (5 bases). Trimming removed 2 bases from V and 5 bases from J, with 20 bases in between. The CDR3 length is 17 residues. Germline CDR1 KGHDR, CDR2 SFDVKD. The CDR3 loop reads CATSDSAGDVMGETQYF. CDR3 nucleotide sequence: TGTGCCACCAGTGATTCTGCCGGGGATGTCATGGGGGAGACCCAGTACTTC.